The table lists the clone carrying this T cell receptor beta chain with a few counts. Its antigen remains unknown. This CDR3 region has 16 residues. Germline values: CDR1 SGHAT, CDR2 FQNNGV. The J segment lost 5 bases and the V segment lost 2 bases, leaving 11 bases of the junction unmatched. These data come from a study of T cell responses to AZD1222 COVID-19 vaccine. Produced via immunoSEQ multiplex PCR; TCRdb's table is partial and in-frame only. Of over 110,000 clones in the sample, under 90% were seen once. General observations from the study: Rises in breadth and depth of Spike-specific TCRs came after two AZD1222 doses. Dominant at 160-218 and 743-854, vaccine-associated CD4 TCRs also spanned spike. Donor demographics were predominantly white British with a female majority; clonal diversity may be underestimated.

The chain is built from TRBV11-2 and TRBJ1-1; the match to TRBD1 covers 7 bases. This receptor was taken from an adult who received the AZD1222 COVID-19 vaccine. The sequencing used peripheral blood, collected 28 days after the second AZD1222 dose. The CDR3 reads CASSLRAGTAKTEAFF. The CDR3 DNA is TGTGCCAGCAGCTTACGGGCGGGGACAGCAAAAACTGAAGCTTTCTTT.